This T cell receptor beta chain originates from a study of cytomegalovirus exposure and HLA in healthy donors. Overall study results and limits: Later findings reportedly placed an Asian-associated ancestry cluster below the approximately 620-donor mean for N-insertions. TCR association rates varied by HLA locus in a later analysis, with DRB1 highest and HLA-C lowest. Links to common viral pathogens appeared, in a later analysis, for several of the most significant clusters.

Concerning this clone itself: As yet, its antigen is unknown.

The CDR3 extends over 15 amino acids. Trimming removed 8 bases from V and 4 bases from J, with 19 bases in between. CDR1 and CDR2 (germline): MGHDK, SYGVNS. The primer mix had 60 Vbeta and 13 Jbeta primers. The protocol was immunoSEQ multiplex PCR, while the TCRdb copy is restricted to in-frame clones and leaves out a portion. The sample yields 100,000 to 150,000 clones, 75% to 85% seen once. The chain combines TRBV25-1 with TRBJ2-3, with a weak D call TRBD2 (6 bases). This receptor was taken from a man in his forties in good health and CMV-seronegative. The source material was PBMCs. CDR3 sequence reads: CASGLGGGNADTQYF. The CDR3 region has the DNA TGTGCCAGCGGGCTCGGAGGAGGGAACGCAGATACGCAGTATTTT. The complete variable domain, with remaining parts taken from reference TRBV25-1 and TRBJ2-3, reads EADIYQTPRYLVIGTGKKITLECSQTMGHDKMYWYQQDPGMELHLIHYSYGVNSTEKGDLSSESTVSRIRTEHFPLTLESARPSHTSQYLCASGLGGGNADTQYFGPGTRLTVL.